The clone carrying this T cell receptor (beta chain) was seen only a few times. Its antigen is currently unknown. This record comes from a study of CD8 T cells in ankylosing spondylitis. Quantitative 5'-RACE was performed with molecular barcodes, and it yielded the TCR beta libraries. TCRdb re-called the 5' RACE reads with MiXCR, one entry per CDR3 protein. The sample lists under 250,000 distinct CDR3 sequences; around 10% were seen once. General observations from the study: Existing reports had already noted some motif variants in reactive arthritis synovial fluid and blood. Significantly higher representation of disease-linked clones was reported for matched ankylosing spondylitis synovial fluid. The study identified a TCR beta motif of roughly eight highly homologous variants that appeared characteristic of ankylosing spondylitis blood.

The receptor comes from a male donor with ankylosing spondylitis or in good health (not recorded which). The sample comprised blood, either unsorted or a sorted T cell fraction (not recorded which).

As DNA, the CDR3 is TGTGCCATCAGTGAGTCGAGACTAGCGGGTCTAGATACGCAGTATTTT. Its translation is CAISESRLAGLDTQYF. The V gene is TRBV10-3, the J gene TRBJ2-3; 10 positions match TRBD2. The CDR3 is 16 residues long. CDR1 is ENHRY and CDR2 is SYGVKD in the germline V gene. The trim removed 0 bases at V and 5 bases at J, leaving 5 bases unmatched.